Listed here are 8 T cell receptor beta chains from one sample, sequenced in a study of blood T cell repertoires in COVID-19 (TCRdb year 2020). The method behind the library was the immunoSEQ multiplex PCR assay. The table was pulled from immuneACCESS by TCRdb, which kept in-frame rearrangements only. Such tables lose some clones; where checked, under half of the loss comes from unresolved V genes, and the rest has no known cause. Within this sample are a few hundred thousand clones, with 86% of them counted one time only. The ten biggest clones cover around 2% of the sample. The sample consisted of peripheral blood. All receptors come from a man younger than 45 who had recovered from COVID-19.

The chain uses TRBV6-5 and TRBJ1-5; D gene uncertain. Trimming stripped 10 bases from V and 4 bases from J, with 14 bases between. Germline CDR1 reads MNHEY; CDR2 reads SVGAGI. This CDR3 is 13 amino acids long. CDR3 in DNA: TGTGCCACCCCCCCCGAGCGGAATCAGCCCCAGCATTTT. Its translation: CATPPERNQPQHF.

The rearrangement uses TRBV19 and TRBJ1-2, with 8 nucleotides matching TRBD1. After removal of 1 base from V and 3 bases from J, the junction contained 10 bases not matched to a gene. Germline V lookup: CDR1 LNHDA, CDR2 SQIVND (reference sequence). The CDR3 has 17 amino acids. CDR3 bases: TGTGCCAGTAGTATAGTCCCCCGGACAGGGAGGGACTATGGCTACACCTTC. Its translation is CASSIVPRTGRDYGYTF.

V and J are TRBV7-9 and TRBJ2-3, with 12 bases identical to TRBD2. V dropped 4 bases and J dropped 3; count of bases not matched to a gene: 5. The CDR3 consists of 16 residues. Germline V lookup: CDR1 SEHNR, CDR2 FQNEAQ (reference sequence). In nucleotides, the CDR3 is TGTGCCAGCAGCTCCCGACTAGCGGGGGATACAGATACGCAGTATTTT. Its protein is CASSSRLAGDTDTQYF.

The V and J genes are TRBV7-9 and TRBJ1-5, with a weak D call TRBD1 (6 bases). This CDR3 is 15 amino acids long. CDR1 is SEHNR and CDR2 is FQNEAQ in the germline V gene (reference sequence). Trimming removed 4 bases at V and 3 bases at J, with 13 bases between. CDR3 sequence (DNA): TGTGCCAGCAGCTCCGACAGGTTTTCCAATCAGCCCCAGCATTTT. Protein: CASSSDRFSNQPQHF.

The rearrangement joins TRBV18 to TRBJ1-5; TRBD1 matches at 9 bases. The CDR3 is made up of 13 amino acids. Germline-derived CDR1 and CDR2 are KGHSH and LQKENI. V was clipped by 4 bases and J by 5 bases; unmatched bases: 0. The CDR3 loop is CASSRTGDQPQHF. CDR3 nucleotides: TGTGCCAGCTCACGGACAGGGGATCAGCCCCAGCATTTT.

V gene TRBV4-3 combines with J gene TRBJ1-2; D gene uncertain. V was shortened by 4 bases and J by 5 bases, with 11 bases between the two germline ends. The CDR3 has 13 amino acids. CDR1 and CDR2 (germline): LGHNA, YSLEER. CDR3 DNA: TGCGCCAGCAGCCGCGGAGGAGGGTATGGCTACACCTTC. This sequence encodes CASSRGGGYGYTF.

The chain carries TRBV12-1 and TRBJ2-4; the table calls TRBD1, which could not be checked here. TRBV12-1 is given as a pseudogene. This CDR3 has 17 amino acids. CDR3 residues: CASSPRRQGIAKNIQYF. The CDR3 DNA follows: TGTGCCAGCAGCCCTCGGCGACAGGGCATAGCCAAAAACATTCAGTACTTC.

The table lists this clone with a count of one. The CDR3 reads CASSDSVTPRITEAFF. CDR3 sequence (DNA): TGTGCCAGCAGTGACTCAGTGACACCCAGGATCACTGAAGCTTTCTTT. The J gene is TRBJ1-1, the V gene TRBV6-4, with D uncertain. V dropped 0 bases and J dropped 4 bases, with 15 bases sitting between them. CDR1 and CDR2 from the germline V gene are MRHNA and SNTAGT. This CDR3 comprises 16 residues.